The T cell receptor beta chain described here comes from a study of cytomegalovirus exposure and HLA in healthy donors. Study in general: Membership in the Caucasian-associated ancestry cluster was found for 65% to 85% of a few hundred genotyped donors. The study's findings and limits: The majority of TCR sequences were rare, yet some public TCRs appeared in many donors. Apart from CMV serostatus, no immune exposure information was available. Roughly uniform depth of sequencing across donors was assumed in presence/absence analyses.

The CDR3 sequence is 15 residues long. Germline values: CDR1 ENHRY, CDR2 SYGVKD. V was shortened by 4 bases and J by 4 bases, with 16 bases between the two germline ends. With regard to this clone: The antigen remains undetermined.

Researchers ran the PCR with 60 Vbeta and 13 Jbeta primers. Sequencing used immunoSEQ multiplex PCR; TCRdb keeps in-frame clones, though not all of them. The sample shows approximately 140,000 clones, almost 85% of them seen only once. The receptor was derived from a boy under 10 years old in good health and CMV-seronegative. The sequenced material came from PBMCs. The V call is TRBV10-3, the J call TRBJ1-1; TRBD1 is a possible D gene (5 bases). CDR3 loop: CAISGGQGGRTEAFF. The CDR3 DNA follows: TGTGCCATCAGTGGGGGCCAAGGTGGGCGCACTGAAGCTTTCTTT.